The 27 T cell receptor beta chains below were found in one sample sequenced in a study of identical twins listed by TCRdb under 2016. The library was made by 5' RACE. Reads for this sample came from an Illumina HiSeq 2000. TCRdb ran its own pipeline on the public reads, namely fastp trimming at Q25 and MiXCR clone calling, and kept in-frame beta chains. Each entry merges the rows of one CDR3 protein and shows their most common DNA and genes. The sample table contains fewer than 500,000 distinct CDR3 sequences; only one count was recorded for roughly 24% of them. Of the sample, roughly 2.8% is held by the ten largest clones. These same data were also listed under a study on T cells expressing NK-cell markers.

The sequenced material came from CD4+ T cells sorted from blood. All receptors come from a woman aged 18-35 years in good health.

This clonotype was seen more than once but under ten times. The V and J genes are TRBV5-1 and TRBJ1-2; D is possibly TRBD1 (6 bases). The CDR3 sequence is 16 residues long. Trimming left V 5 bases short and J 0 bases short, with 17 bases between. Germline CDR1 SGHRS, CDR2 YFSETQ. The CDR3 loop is CASRLTIQGTNYGYTF. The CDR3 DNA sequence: TGCGCCAGCAGACTAACGATACAGGGCACTAACTATGGCTACACCTTC.

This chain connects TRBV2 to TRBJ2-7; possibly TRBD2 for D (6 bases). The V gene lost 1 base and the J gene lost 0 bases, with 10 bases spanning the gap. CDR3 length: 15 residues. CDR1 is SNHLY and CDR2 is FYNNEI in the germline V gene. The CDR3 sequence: CASSEVGGYSYEQYF. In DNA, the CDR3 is TGTGCCAGCAGTGAAGTGGGAGGATACTCCTACGAGCAGTACTTC.

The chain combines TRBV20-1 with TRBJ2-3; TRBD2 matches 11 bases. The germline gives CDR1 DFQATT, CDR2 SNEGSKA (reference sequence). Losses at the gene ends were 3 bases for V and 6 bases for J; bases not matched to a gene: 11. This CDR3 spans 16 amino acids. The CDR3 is CSASRLTSGSGDTQYF. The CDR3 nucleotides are TGCAGTGCTAGCCGGCTCACTAGCGGGAGTGGGGATACGCAGTATTTT.

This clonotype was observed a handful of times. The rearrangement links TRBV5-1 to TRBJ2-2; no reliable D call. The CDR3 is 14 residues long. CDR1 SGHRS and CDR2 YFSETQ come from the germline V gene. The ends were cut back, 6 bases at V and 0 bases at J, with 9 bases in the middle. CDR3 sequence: CASTIYSNTGELFF. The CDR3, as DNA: TGCGCCAGCACGATCTACTCGAACACCGGGGAGCTGTTTTTT.

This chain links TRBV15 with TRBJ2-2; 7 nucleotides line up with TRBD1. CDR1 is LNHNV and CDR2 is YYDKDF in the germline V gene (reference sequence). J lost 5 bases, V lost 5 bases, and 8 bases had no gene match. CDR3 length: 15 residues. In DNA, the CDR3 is TGTGCCACCAGCTTGAGGGGGCGGTTGACCGGGGAGCTGTTTTTT. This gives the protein CATSLRGRLTGELFF.

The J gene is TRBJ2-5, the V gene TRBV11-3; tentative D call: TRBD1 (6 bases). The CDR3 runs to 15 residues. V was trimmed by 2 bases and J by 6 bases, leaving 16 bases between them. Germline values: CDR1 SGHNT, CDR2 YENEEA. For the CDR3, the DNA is TGTGCCAGCAGCTTAATTGCCAGGGGAGTAAAGACCCAGTACTTC. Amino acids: CASSLIARGVKTQYF.

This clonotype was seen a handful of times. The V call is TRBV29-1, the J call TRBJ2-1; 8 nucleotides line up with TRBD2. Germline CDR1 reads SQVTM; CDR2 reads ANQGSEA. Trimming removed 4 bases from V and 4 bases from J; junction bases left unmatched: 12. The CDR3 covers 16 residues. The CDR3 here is CSVGPLGSGRYNEQFF. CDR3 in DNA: TGCAGCGTTGGCCCCCTCGGGAGCGGGAGATACAATGAGCAGTTCTTC.

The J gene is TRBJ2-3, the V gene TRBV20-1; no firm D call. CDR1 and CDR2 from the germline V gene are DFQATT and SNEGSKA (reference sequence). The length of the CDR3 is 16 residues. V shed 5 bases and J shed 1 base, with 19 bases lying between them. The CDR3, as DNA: TGCAGTGCTCCAAGTTTTAAGGGCGGTCGCACAGATACGCAGTATTTT. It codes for CSAPSFKGGRTDTQYF.

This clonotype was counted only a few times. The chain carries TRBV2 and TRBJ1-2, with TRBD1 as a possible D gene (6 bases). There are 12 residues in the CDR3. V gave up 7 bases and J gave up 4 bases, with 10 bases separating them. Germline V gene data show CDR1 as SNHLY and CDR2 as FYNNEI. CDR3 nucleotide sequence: TGTGCCAGCAAGGACAGCATCTATGGCTACACCTTC. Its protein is CASKDSIYGYTF.

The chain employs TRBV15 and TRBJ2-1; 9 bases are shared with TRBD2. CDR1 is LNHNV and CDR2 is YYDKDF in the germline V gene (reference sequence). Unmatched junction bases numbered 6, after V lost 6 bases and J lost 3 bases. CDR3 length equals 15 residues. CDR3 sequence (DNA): TGTGCCACCAGTCGTCTAGCGGGATACTACAATGAGCAGTTCTTC. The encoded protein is CATSRLAGYYNEQFF.

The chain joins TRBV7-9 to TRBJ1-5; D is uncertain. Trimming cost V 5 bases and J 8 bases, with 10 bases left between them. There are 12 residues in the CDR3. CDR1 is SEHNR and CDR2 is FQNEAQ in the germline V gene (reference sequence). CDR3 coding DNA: TGTGCCAGCAGCGTCAATCAGGAGCCCCAGCATTTT. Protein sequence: CASSVNQEPQHF.

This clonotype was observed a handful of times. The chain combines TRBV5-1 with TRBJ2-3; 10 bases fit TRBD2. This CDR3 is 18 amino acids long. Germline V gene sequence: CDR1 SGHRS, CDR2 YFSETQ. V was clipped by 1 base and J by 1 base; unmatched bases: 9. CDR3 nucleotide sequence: TGCGCCAGCAGCTTGATACAGCGGGAGGGCCGTCGCACAGATACGCAGTATTTT. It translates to CASSLIQREGRRTDTQYF.

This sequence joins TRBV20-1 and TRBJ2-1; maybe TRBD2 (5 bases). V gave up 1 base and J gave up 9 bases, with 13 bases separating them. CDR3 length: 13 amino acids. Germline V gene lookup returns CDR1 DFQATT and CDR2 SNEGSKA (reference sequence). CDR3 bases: TGCAGTGCTAGAGGTAGACACGAGGGTGAGCAGTTCTTC. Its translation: CSARGRHEGEQFF.

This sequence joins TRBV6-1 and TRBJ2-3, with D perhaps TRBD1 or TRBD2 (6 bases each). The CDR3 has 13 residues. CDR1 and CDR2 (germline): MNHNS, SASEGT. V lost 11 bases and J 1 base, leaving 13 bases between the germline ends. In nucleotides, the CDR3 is TGTGCCGTAACGGGGGCTGGCACAGATACGCAGTATTTT. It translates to CAVTGAGTDTQYF.

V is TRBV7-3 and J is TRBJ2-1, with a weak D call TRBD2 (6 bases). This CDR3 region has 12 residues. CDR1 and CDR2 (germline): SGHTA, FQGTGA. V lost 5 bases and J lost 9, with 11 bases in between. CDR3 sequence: CASSTDSGEQFF. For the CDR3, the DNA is TGTGCCAGCAGCACAGATAGCGGTGAGCAGTTCTTC. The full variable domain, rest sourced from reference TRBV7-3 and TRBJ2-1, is GAGVSQTPSNKVTEKGKYVELRCDPISGHTALYWYRQSLGQGPEFLIYFQGTGAADDSGLPNDRFFAVRPEGSVSTLKIQRTERGDSAVYLCASSTDSGEQFFGPGTRLTVL.

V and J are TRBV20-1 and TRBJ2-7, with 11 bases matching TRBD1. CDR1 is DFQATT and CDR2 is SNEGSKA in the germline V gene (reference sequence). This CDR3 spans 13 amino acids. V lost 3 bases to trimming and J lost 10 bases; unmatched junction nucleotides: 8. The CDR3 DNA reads TGCAGTGCTAGTTTGGGGACAGGGGGGCCTCAGTACTTC. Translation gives CSASLGTGGPQYF.

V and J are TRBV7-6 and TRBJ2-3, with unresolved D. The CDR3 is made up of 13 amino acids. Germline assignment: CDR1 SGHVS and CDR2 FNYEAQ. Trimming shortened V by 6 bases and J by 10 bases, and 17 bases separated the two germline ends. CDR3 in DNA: TGTGCCAGCAGTCCCTATGCGGAAGGCGCGCAGTATTTT. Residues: CASSPYAEGAQYF. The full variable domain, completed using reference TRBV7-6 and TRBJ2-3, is GAGVSQSPRYKVTKRGQDVALRCDPISGHVSLYWYRQALGQGPEFLTYFNYEAQQDKSGLPNDRFSAERPEGSISTLTIQRTEQRDSAMYRCASSPYAEGAQYFGPGTRLTVL.

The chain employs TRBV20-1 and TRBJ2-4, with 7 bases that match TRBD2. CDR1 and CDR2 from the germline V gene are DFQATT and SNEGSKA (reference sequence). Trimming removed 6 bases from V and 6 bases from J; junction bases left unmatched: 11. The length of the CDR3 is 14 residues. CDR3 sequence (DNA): TGCAGTGCCCCCCCTAGCGGACGTGCAAACATTCAGTACTTC. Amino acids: CSAPPSGRANIQYF.

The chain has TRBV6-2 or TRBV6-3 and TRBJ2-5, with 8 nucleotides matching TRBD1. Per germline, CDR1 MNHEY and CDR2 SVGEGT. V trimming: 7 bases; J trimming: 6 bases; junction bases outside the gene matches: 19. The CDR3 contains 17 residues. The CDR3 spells CASMKFPLAGGWKTQYF. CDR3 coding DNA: TGTGCCAGCATGAAGTTCCCCCTGGCAGGGGGCTGGAAGACCCAGTACTTC.

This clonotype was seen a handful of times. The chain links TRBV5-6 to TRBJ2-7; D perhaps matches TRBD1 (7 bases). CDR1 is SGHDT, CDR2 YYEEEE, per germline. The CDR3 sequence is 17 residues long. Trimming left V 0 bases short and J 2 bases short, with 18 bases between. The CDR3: CASSLAVGGTVTYEQYF. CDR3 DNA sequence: TGTGCCAGCAGCTTGGCAGTGGGCGGGACAGTCACCTACGAGCAGTACTTC.

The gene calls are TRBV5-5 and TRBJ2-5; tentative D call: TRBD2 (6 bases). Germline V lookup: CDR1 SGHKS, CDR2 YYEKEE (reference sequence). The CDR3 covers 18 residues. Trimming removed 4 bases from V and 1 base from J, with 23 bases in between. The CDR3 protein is CASSGGRGTGTFQETQYF. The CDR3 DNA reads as TGTGCCAGCAGCGGAGGACGCGGCACCGGGACTTTCCAAGAGACCCAGTACTTC.

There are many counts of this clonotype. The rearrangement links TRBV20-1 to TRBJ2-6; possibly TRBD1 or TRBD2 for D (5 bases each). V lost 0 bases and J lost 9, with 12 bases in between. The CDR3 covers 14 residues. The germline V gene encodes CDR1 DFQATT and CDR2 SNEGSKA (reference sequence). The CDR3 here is CSARDSGTGNVLTF. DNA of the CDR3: TGCAGTGCTAGAGACTCCGGGACGGGCAACGTCCTGACTTTC.

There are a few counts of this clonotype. The CDR3, as DNA: TGCGCCAGCATAGGGTCGGGCAATGAGCAGTTCTTC. The encoded protein is CASIGSGNEQFF. The V gene is TRBV10-2, the J gene TRBJ2-1; no definite D call. Germline V gene lookup returns CDR1 WSHSY and CDR2 SAAADI. V was clipped by 7 bases and J by 6 bases, with 10 bases between them. The length of the CDR3 is 12 residues.

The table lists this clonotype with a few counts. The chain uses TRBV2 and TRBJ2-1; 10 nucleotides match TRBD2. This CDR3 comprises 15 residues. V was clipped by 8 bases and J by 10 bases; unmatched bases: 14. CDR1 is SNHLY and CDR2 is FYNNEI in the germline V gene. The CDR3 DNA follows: TGTGCCAGCTCGAGGGTTTTAGCGGGAGGAGGGGAGCAGTTCTTC. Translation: CASSRVLAGGGEQFF.

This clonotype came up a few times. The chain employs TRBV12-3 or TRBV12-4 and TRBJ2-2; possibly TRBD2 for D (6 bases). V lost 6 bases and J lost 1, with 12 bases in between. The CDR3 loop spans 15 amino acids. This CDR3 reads CASSRGTGNTGELFF. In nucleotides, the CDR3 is TGTGCCAGCAGCCGCGGGACGGGGAACACCGGGGAGCTGTTTTTT.

CDR3 nucleotide sequence: TGTGCCAGCAGCTTACTTTCGGCGGGGGTGATCAATGAGCAGTTCTTC. Its translation: CASSLLSAGVINEQFF. The rearrangement links TRBV7-2 to TRBJ2-1; 7 nucleotides align to TRBD2. Losses at the gene ends were 2 bases for V and 6 bases for J; bases not matched to a gene: 10. The germline V gene encodes CDR1 SGHTA and CDR2 FQGNSA. This CDR3 is built from 16 residues.

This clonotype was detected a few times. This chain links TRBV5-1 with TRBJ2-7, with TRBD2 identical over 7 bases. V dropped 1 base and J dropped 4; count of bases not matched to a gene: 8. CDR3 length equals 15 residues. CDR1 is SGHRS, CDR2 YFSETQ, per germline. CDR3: CASSLMSSGRYEQYF. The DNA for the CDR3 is TGCGCCAGCAGCTTGATGTCTAGCGGACGTTACGAGCAGTACTTC.